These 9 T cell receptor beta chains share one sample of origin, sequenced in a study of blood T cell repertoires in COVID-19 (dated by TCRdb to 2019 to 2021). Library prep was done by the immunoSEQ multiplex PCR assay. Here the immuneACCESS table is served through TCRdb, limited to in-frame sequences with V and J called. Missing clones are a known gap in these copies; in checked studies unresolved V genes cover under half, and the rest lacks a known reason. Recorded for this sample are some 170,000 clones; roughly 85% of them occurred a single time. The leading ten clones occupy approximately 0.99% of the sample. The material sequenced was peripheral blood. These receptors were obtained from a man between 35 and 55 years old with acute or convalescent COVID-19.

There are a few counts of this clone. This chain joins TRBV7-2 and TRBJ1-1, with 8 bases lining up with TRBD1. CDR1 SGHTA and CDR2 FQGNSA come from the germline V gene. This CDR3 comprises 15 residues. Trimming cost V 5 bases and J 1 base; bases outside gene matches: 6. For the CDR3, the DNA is TGTGCCAGCAGCACAGGGGGTTACAGGAACACTGAAGCTTTCTTT. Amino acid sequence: CASSTGGYRNTEAFF.

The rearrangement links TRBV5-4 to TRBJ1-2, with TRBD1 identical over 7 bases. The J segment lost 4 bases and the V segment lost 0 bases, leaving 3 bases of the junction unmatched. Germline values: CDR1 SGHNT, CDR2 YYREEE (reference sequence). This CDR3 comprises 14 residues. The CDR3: CASSLAGQIYGYTF. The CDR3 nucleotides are TGTGCCAGCAGCTTGGCGGGACAGATCTATGGCTACACCTTC. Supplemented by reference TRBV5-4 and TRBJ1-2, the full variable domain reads ETGVTQSPTHLIKTRGQQVTLRCSSQSGHNTVSWYQQALGQGPQFIFQYYREEENGRGNFPPRFSGLQFPNYSSELNVNALELDDSALYLCASSLAGQIYGYTFGSGTRLTVV.

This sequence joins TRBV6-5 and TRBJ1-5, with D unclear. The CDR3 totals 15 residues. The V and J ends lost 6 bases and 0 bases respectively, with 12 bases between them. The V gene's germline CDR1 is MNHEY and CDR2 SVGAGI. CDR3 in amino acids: CASRIHQASNQPQHF. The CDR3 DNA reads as TGTGCCAGCAGGATACATCAGGCTAGCAATCAGCCCCAGCATTTT.

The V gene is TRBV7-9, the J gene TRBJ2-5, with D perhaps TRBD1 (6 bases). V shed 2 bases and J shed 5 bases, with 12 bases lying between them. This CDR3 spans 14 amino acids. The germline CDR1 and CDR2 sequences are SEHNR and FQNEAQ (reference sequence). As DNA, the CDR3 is TGTGCCAGCAGCTTAATGTCAGGGGAGGAGACCCAGTACTTC. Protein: CASSLMSGEETQYF.

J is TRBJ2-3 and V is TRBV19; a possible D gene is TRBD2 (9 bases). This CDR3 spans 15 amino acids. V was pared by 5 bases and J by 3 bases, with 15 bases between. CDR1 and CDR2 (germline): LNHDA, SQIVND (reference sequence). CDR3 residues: CASSQGAGGTDTQYF. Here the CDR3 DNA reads TGTGCCAGTAGTCAGGGGGCGGGAGGGACAGATACGCAGTATTTT. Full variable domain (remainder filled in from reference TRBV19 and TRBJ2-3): DGGITQSPKYLFRKEGQNVTLSCEQNLNHDAMYWYRQDPGQGLRLIYYSQIVNDFQKGDIAEGYSVSREKKESFPLTVTSAQKNPTAFYLCASSQGAGGTDTQYFGPGTRLTVL.

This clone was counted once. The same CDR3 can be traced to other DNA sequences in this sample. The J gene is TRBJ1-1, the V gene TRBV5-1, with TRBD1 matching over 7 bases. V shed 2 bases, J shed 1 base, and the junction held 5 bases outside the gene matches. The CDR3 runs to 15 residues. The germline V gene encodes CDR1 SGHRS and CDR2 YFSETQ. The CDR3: CASSFSPGGNTEAFF. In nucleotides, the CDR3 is TGCGCCAGCAGCTTTTCCCCAGGGGGGAACACTGAAGCTTTCTTT.

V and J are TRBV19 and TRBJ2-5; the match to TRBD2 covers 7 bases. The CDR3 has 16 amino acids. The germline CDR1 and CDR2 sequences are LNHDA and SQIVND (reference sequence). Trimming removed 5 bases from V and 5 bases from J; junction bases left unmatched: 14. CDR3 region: CASSASGDYSVETQYF. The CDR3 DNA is TGTGCCAGTAGTGCCAGTGGGGACTACTCGGTGGAGACCCAGTACTTC.

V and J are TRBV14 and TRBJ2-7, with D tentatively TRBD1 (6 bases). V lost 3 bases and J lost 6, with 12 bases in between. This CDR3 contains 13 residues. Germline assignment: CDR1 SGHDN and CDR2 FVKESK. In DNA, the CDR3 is TGTGCCAGCAGCCACGATAGGGGGTCCGAGCAGTACTTC. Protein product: CASSHDRGSEQYF. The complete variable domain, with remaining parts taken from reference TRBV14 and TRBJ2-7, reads EAGVTQFPSHSVIEKGQTVTLRCDPISGHDNLYWYRRVMGKEIKFLLHFVKESKQDESGMPNNRFLAERTGGTYSTLKVQPAELEDSGVYFCASSHDRGSEQYFGPGTRLTVT.

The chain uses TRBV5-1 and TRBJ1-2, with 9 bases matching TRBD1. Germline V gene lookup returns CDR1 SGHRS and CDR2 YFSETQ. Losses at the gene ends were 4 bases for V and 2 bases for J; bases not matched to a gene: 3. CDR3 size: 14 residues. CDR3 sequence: CASSQGQGNYGYTF. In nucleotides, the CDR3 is TGCGCCAGCAGCCAGGGACAGGGCAACTATGGCTACACCTTC. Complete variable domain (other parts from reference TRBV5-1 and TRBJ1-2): KAGVTQTPRYLIKTRGQQVTLSCSPISGHRSVSWYQQTPGQGLQFLFEYFSETQRNKGNFPGRFSGRQFSNSRSEMNVSTLELGDSALYLCASSQGQGNYGYTFGSGTRLTVV.